These T cell receptor beta chains were read from a single sample in a study of T cell repertoires in cytomegalovirus infection. Their target antigens are unknown. TCRdb itself ran the reads through MiXCR, one entry per CDR3 protein. The sample shows approximately 770,000 distinct CDR3 sequences, 25% to 30% of them seen only once. The starting material was cultured CD8+ T cells from PBMCs, obtained from culture after CMV antigen stimulation. The receptors come from a human donor in good health (CMV status not recorded). Some clones in this sample may be carry-over from other donors' samples. Both conserved end residues are part of each CDR3. D genes are given only for firm matches. The listing skips clone size in some rows; elsewhere it reads once, few, many or a size class.

TRBJ2-7 | - | TRBV5-4 | TRBD1 | TGTGCCAGCAGCCCGGCCCCGGGACAGGGTAGAACAGGCGAGCAGTACTTC | CASSPAPGQGRTGEQYF
TRBJ1-4 | - | TRBV15 | TRBD1 | TGTGCCACCAGCTCGCCGGGACAGGGTTACGGAAAACTGTTTTTT | CATSSPGQGYGKLFF
TRBJ1-5 | few | TRBV7-6 | TRBD1 | TGTGCCAGCAGCCAGACAGGGGGCGTTCAGCCCCAGCATTTT | CASSQTGGVQPQHF
TRBJ2-1 | - | TRBV4-2 | TRBD2 | TGTGCCAGCAGCCAGGCCGGGACTAGCGGAGGCAATGAGCAGTTCTTC | CASSQAGTSGGNEQFF
TRBJ1-1 | few | TRBV6-5 | - | TGTGCCAGCAGTAGCCGGACAGACTACTTGAACACTGAAGCTTTCTTT | CASSSRTDYLNTEAFF
TRBJ2-1 | - | TRBV7-2 | - | TGTGCCAGCAGCTCCCGAATTAGCTGGGATGAGCAGTTCTTC | CASSSRISWDEQFF
TRBJ2-6 | - | TRBV29-1 | - | TGCAGCGTTGAAGGGGGTAACTCTGGGGCCAACGTCCTGACTTTC | CSVEGGNSGANVLTF
TRBJ2-2 | many | TRBV7-2 | - | TGTGCCAGCGGCGTGGGGTTGGGCACCGGGGAGCTGTTTTTT | CASGVGLGTGELFF
TRBJ2-3 | - | TRBV4-1 | - | TGCGCCAGCAGCCAAGAGAGTAGCGGAGCAGATACGCAGTATTTT | CASSQESSGADTQYF
TRBJ1-5 | - | TRBV27 | TRBD1 | TGTGCCAGCAGTATCGGACAGGGGAGGATGGAGCCCCAGCATTTT | CASSIGQGRMEPQHF
TRBJ2-7 | once | TRBV29-1 | TRBD1 | TGCAGCGCGTTACAGGGGCACTTACTCTACGAGCAGTACTTC | CSALQGHLLYEQYF
TRBJ2-3 | - | TRBV12-3/TRBV12-4 | TRBD1 | TGTGCCAGCAGTTTGGGACAGGCAGATACGCAGTATTTT | CASSLGQADTQYF
TRBJ1-1 | - | TRBV7-9 | - | TGTGCCAGCAGCTTGGGGGCCAGCGGTACTGAAGCTTTCTTT | CASSLGASGTEAFF
TRBJ2-1 | many | TRBV7-6 | - | TGTGCCAGCAGCTTAGATACATGGACAGCCATCAATGAGCAGTTCTTC | CASSLDTWTAINEQFF
TRBJ2-7 | - | TRBV7-6 | TRBD1 | TGTGCCAGCAGCGAGAGCAGGGGGCGAGGCGAGCAGTACTTC | CASSESRGRGEQYF
TRBJ1-2 | few | TRBV27 | - | TGTGCCAGCAGGAGGGGACCAGCAAGTGCGGGCTACACCTTC | CASRRGPASAGYTF
TRBJ1-6 | many | TRBV7-2 | - | TGTGCCAGCAGCTCCGTACCGGGTGCATCCTATAATTCACCCCTCCACTTT | CASSSVPGASYNSPLHF
TRBJ1-2 | - | TRBV6-8 | TRBD1 | TGTGCCAGCAGTTACTACACAGGGGTAGGGTATGGCTACACCTTC | CASSYYTGVGYGYTF
TRBJ1-1 | - | TRBV6-2/TRBV6-3 | - | TGTGCCAGCAGAAGGGGGAATGAGTACACTGAAGCTTTCTTT | CASRRGNEYTEAFF
TRBJ2-3 | few | TRBV5-4 | - | TGTGCCAGCACGGATCGAGCAGCTAGCACAGATACGCAGTATTTT | CASTDRAASTDTQYF
TRBJ2-6 | once | TRBV28 | - | TGTGCCAGCAGACCCAGGGGTGGGGCCAACGTCCTGACTTTC | CASRPRGGANVLTF
TRBJ1-6 | few | TRBV2 | - | TGTGCCAGCGGGACCGACAGCTCCTATAATTCACCCCTCCACTTT | CASGTDSSYNSPLHF